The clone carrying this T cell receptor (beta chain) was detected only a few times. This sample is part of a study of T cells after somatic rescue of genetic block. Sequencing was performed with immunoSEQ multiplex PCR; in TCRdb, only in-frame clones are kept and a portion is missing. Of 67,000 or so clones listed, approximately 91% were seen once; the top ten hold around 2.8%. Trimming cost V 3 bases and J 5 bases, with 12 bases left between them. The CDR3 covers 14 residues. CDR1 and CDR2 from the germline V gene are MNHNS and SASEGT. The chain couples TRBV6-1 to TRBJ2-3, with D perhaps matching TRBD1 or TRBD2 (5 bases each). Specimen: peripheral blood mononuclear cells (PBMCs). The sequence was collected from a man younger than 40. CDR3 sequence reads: CASSERGEIDTQYF. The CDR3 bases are TGTGCCAGCAGTGAGAGGGGCGAGATAGATACGCAGTATTTT.